This TCR beta chain was obtained from a study of beta chain features in type 1 diabetes. Study-level points and caveats: Significant though moderate, a shortening of TCRB CDR3s appeared in all four CD4+ subsets of Type 1 diabetes patients. VDJ junctions sequenced from type 1 diabetes patients showed fewer insertions and more deletions. TCRB rearrangement may or may not be influenced by HLA type; here this remained unresolved.

The CDR3 runs 11 residues. Germline CDR1 and CDR2: DFQATT and SNEGSKA (reference sequence). The V end lost 3 bases, the J end lost 3 bases, and 6 bases lay between the germline ends. Donors contributed one heparinised blood draw apiece, averaging about 116 mL. Isolated RNA was reverse transcribed in full, so expressed TCRB transcripts were sequenced. Clones were read by immunoSEQ multiplex PCR, and TCRdb kept only the in-frame ones, dropping some. Of 300,000 to 400,000 clones listed, about 14% are singletons. The sample holds a few counts of this clone. What it binds is not known. The TCR was taken from a woman aged 18 to 35 with type 1 diabetes. This rearrangement joins TRBV20-1 to TRBJ2-7; D possibly corresponds to TRBD2 (5 bases). Sequenced material: naive CD4+ T cells from blood. The CDR3 DNA is TGCAGTGCTAGCCGGGACTACGAGCAGTACTTC. As protein: CSASRDYEQYF.